This TCR beta chain is from a study of breast tumors, draining lymph nodes, adjacent tissues listed by TCRdb under 2016. In terms of the full investigation: Breast cancer patients provided tumor, adjacent nontumor tissue and axillary lymph nodes, and the study compared the TCR beta repertoires across these three sources. In human breast cancer, the study set out to evaluate how tumor, surrounding tissue and draining lymph node repertoires relate to one another and whether T cells may move between these sites. Study-level results and caveats: A scenario in which most tumor T cells derive from the lymph node and then expand within tumor tissue was judged to be consistent with the data. Tumor and nontumor tissue repertoires were found to be significantly more similar in luminal-like than in basal-like breast cancer. Tumors showed preferential V and J gene usage, and their T-cell repertoire diversity fell below that of lymph nodes yet above that of nontumor tissue. Rather than being directly demonstrated, the conclusion that tumor T cells originate in lymph nodes was presented as consistent with a hypothesis.

Sequencing took place on an Illumina HiSeq 2000. Multiplex PCR amplification was used to generate the TCR beta chain libraries. The amplified TCR beta chain products were analyzed by high-throughput sequencing. Clones were called with MiXCR by TCRdb after fastp trimmed the public reads at Q25, and only in-frame beta chains were retained. CDR3 protein sequences are deduplicated, and each keeps its most common genes and DNA. The sample yields some 250,000 distinct CDR3 sequences; 30% to 35% were counted once. The top ten hold 3% to 4% of the sample. This clonotype occurred many times. Its antigen has not been determined. There are no base qualities to consult, and no much larger clone falls within one base. The germline V gene (reference sequence) specifies GTSNPN as CDR1 and SVGIG as CDR2. From the cysteine through the phenylalanine, the CDR3 covers 14 amino acids. CDR3 DNA is the only sequence kept; it has 42 bases, read in frame from the first base. V is shortened by 7 bases, J by 2 bases, and the region joining them spans 18 bases.

Lymph node samples came from the axillary draining lymph nodes of breast cancer patients. The chain employs TRBV30 and TRBJ2-7; the D gene is perhaps TRBD1, on 5 matching bases. The sequencing input was axillary lymph node tissue. The origin of this receptor is a female donor with breast cancer. Some clones in this sample may be carry-over from other donors' samples. The CDR3 corresponds to CASKGAGNTYEQYF. The base sequence is TGTGCCTCGAAAGGGGCAGGAAACACCTACGAGCAGTACTTC. The CDR3, completed at both ends by the reference TRBV30 and TRBJ2-7 genes, gives the full variable domain SQTIHQWPATLVQPVGSPLSLECTVEGTSNPNLYWYRQAAGRGLQLLFYSVGIGQISSEVPQNLSASRPQDRQFILSSKKLLLSDSGFYLCASKGAGNTYEQYFGPGTRLTVT.